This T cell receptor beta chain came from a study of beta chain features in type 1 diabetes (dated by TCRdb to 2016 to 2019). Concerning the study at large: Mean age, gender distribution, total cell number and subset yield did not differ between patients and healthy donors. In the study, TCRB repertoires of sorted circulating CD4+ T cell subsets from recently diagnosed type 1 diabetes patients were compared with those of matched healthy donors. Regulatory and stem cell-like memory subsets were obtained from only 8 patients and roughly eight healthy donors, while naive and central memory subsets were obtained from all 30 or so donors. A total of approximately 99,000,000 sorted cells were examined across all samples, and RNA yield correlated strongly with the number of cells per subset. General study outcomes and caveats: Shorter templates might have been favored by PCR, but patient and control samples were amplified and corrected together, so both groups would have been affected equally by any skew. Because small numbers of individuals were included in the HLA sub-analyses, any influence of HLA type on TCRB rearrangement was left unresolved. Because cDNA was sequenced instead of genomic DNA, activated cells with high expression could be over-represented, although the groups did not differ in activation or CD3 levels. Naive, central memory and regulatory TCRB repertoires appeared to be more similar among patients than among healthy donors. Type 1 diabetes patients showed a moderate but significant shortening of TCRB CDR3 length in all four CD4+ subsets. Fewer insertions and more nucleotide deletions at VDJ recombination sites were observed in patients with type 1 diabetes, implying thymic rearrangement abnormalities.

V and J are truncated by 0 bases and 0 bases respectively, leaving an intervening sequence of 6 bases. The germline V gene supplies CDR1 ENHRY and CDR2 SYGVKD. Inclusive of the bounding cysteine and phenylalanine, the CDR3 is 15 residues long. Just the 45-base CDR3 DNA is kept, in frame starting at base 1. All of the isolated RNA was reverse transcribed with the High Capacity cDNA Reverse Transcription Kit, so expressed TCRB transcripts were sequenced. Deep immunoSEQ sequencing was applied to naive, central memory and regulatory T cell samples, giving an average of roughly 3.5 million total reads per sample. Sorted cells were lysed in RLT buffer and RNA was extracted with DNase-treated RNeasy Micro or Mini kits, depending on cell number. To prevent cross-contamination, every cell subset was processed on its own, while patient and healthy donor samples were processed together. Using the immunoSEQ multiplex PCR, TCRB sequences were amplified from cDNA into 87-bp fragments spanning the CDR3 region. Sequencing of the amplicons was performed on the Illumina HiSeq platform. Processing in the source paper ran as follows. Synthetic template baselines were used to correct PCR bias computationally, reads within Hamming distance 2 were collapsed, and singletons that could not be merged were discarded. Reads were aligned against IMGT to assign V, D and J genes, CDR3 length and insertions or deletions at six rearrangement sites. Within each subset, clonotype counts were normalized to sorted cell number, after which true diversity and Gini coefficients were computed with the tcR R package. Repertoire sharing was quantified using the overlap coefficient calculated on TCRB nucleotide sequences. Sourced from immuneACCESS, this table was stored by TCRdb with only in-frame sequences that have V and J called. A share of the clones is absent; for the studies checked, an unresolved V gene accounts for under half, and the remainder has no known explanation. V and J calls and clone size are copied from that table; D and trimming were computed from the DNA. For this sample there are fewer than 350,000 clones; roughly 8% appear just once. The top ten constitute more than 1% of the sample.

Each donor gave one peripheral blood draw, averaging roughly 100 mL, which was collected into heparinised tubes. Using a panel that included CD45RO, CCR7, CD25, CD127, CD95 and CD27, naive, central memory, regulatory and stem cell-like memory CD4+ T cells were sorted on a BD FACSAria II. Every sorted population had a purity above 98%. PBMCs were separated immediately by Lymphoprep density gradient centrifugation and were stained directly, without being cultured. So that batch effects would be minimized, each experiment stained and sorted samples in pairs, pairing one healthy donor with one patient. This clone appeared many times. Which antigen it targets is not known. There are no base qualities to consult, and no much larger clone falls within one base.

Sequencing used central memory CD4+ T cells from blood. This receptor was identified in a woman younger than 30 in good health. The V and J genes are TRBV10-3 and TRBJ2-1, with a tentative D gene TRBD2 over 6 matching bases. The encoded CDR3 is CAISESGGSYNEQFF. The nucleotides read TGTGCCATCAGTGAGTCCGGGGGCTCCTACAATGAGCAGTTCTTC.